These 2 T cell receptor beta chains came from one sample sequenced in a study of PD-1 blockade in classical Hodgkin lymphoma. Patients all relapsed after autologous stem cell transplantation, and there was variation in brentuximab vedotin exposure. Profiled with immunoSEQ multiplex PCR; TCRdb holds only in-frame clones, not every one. The table shows about 58,000 clones, with approximately 90% occurring only once. This specimen consisted of peripheral blood mononuclear cells (PBMCs), obtained before the second cycle of nivolumab. The receptors here all came from a human donor with classical Hodgkin lymphoma.

V and J are TRBV15 and TRBJ1-2, with TRBD1 as a possible D gene (6 bases). Looked up from germline, CDR1 is LNHNV and CDR2 is YYDKDF (reference sequence). This CDR3 is built from 14 residues. The V end was cut by 3 bases, the J end by 4 bases, with 12 bases between. The CDR3: CATSRDRQAYGYTF. CDR3 nucleotide sequence: TGTGCCACCAGCAGGGATAGACAGGCCTATGGCTACACCTTC.

The V call is TRBV7-9, the J call TRBJ2-7, with 9 positions matching TRBD2. CDR1 and CDR2 (germline): SEHNR, FQNEAQ (reference sequence). CDR3 length: 13 amino acids. Trimming removed 7 bases from V and 3 bases from J; junction bases left unmatched: 4. CDR3 protein: CASTETSGYEQYF. In DNA form, the CDR3 reads TGTGCCAGCACCGAGACTAGCGGCTACGAGCAGTACTTC.